This T cell receptor beta chain was recorded in a study of response to subunit inactivated influenza vaccine. Study-wide findings and caveats: Each seasonal flu vaccination may recruit only limited new T cells, authors suggested.

From the RT-PCR reads, TCRdb called clonotypes with MiXCR, one entry per CDR3 protein. Of over 400,000 distinct CDR3 sequences in the sample, roughly 11% were seen once. This clonotype has ten or more counts. Its antigen is as yet unknown. The junction had 6 bases not matched to a gene; V was cut back by 1 base and J by 3 bases. CDR3 length: 15 amino acids. CDR1 is SQVTM and CDR2 is ANQGSEA in the germline V gene. The chain is built from TRBV29-1 and TRBJ2-1, with TRBD1 matching 7 bases. The specimen was PBMCs from blood, collected 45 days after vaccination. The TCR sequence derives from a man in his forties or fifties who received an inactivated influenza vaccine. This CDR3 is CSVEGPGQVYNEQFF. The CDR3 DNA reads TGCAGCGTTGAAGGTCCCGGACAGGTCTACAATGAGCAGTTCTTC.